These 24 T cell receptor beta chains were all obtained from the same sample, sequenced in a study of PD-1 blockade in classical Hodgkin lymphoma. The repertoire was sequenced with immunoSEQ multiplex PCR; TCRdb's copy has only in-frame clones and lacks some. The sample contains approximately 80,000 clones, under 90% of which appear only once. All the patients suffered relapse after autologous stem cell transplantation, and brentuximab vedotin exposure differed. Source: peripheral blood mononuclear cells (PBMCs), taken at baseline. The receptors were gathered from a human donor with classical Hodgkin lymphoma.

The chain links TRBV11-2 to TRBJ1-4; D gene unclear. CDR1 is SGHAT and CDR2 is FQNNGV in the germline V gene. The CDR3 is 13 amino acids. Trimming took 5 bases from V and 8 from J, leaving 12 bases between them. Here the CDR3 reads CASSPRTGEKLFF. The CDR3 DNA reads as TGTGCCAGCAGCCCCCGGACTGGAGAAAAACTGTTTTTT.

The chain uses TRBV14 and TRBJ1-3, with TRBD1 as a possible D gene (6 bases). Germline CDR1 reads SGHDN; CDR2 reads FVKESK. CDR3 length equals 17 residues. The V end was cut by 4 bases, the J end by 0 bases, with 16 bases between. CDR3 bases: TGTGCCAGCAGCCGCCAGGGGCCCATGAGCTCTGGAAACACCATATATTTT. Translating it yields CASSRQGPMSSGNTIYF.

The rearrangement uses TRBV9 and TRBJ2-7; 7 nucleotides line up with TRBD1. Germline CDR1 and CDR2: SGDLS and YYNGEE. This CDR3 has 16 residues. The junction had 8 bases not matched to a gene; V was cut back by 0 bases and J by 2 bases. The CDR3 reads CASSVGAGTETYEQYF. The CDR3 coding sequence is TGTGCCAGCAGCGTAGGGGCCGGGACAGAGACCTACGAGCAGTACTTC.

The chain has TRBV27 and TRBJ2-5; 10 bases map to TRBD1. CDR3 length equals 15 residues. Germline CDR1 MNHEY, CDR2 SMNVEV (reference sequence). V gave up 5 bases and J gave up 5 bases; unmatched junction bases: 8. CDR3 loop: CASSPGQGEWETQYF. CDR3 nucleotide sequence: TGTGCCAGCAGTCCCGGACAGGGGGAATGGGAGACCCAGTACTTC.

The chain employs TRBV11-2 and TRBJ2-7; 13 positions match TRBD2. The length of the CDR3 is 16 residues. Looked up from germline, CDR1 is SGHAT and CDR2 is FQNNGV. V lost 5 bases to trimming and J lost 7 bases; unmatched junction nucleotides: 11. CDR3 DNA: TGTGCCAGCAGCCTCACAGGACTAGCGGGAGTGGAAGAGCAGTACTTC. As protein: CASSLTGLAGVEEQYF.

CDR3 nucleotides: TGTGCCAGCTCACCACGAGTACTGAGGGATAGGGAAGGTGACCGAGGAAACACCATATATTTT. Translating gives CASSPRVLRDREGDRGNTIYF. The genes are TRBV18 and TRBJ1-3; D ambiguous. In germline, CDR1 is KGHSH, CDR2 LQKENI. The CDR3 has 21 amino acids. The V and J ends lost 1 base and 4 bases respectively, with 29 bases between them.

The genes are TRBV7-9 and TRBJ2-7, with D unresolved. Germline V gene data show CDR1 as SEHNR and CDR2 as FQNEAQ (reference sequence). The CDR3 is 15 amino acids. Trimming left V 0 bases short and J 0 bases short, with 9 bases between. DNA for the CDR3: TGTGCCAGCAGCTTAGCTCGGATTAGCTCCTACGAGCAGTACTTC. Protein product: CASSLARISSYEQYF.

This clone is a singleton in its sample. This chain links TRBV18 with TRBJ2-1; D call uncertain. The CDR3 contains 14 residues. Trimming took 3 bases from V and 7 from J, leaving 13 bases between them. The V gene's germline CDR1 is KGHSH and CDR2 LQKENI. The CDR3 sequence: CASSPRTQSNEQFF. Written as DNA, the CDR3 is TGTGCCAGCTCACCGCGCACGCAATCAAATGAGCAGTTCTTC. The full variable domain, its missing parts supplied by reference TRBV18 and TRBJ2-1, is NAGVMQNPRHLVRRRGQEARLRCSPMKGHSHVYWYRQLPEEGLKFMVYLQKENIIDESGMPKERFSAEFPKEGPSILRIQQVVRGDSAAYFCASSPRTQSNEQFFGPGTRLTVL.

The chain recombines TRBV28 with TRBJ1-5, with a tentative D call TRBD1 (6 bases). With 6 bases removed from V and 1 base from J, the gap between germline ends came to 16 bases. This CDR3 is 16 amino acids long. From germline, CDR1 is MDHEN and CDR2 SYDVKM. CDR3 coding DNA: TGTGCCAGCAGGCCGGGGGGGCCGAACAGCAATCAGCCCCAGCATTTT. Translating it yields CASRPGGPNSNQPQHF.

This chain links TRBV29-1 with TRBJ1-1, with a possible D match to TRBD1 (6 bases). Germline loops: CDR1 SQVTM, CDR2 ANQGSEA. The V end lost 6 bases, the J end lost 1 base, and 15 bases lay between the germline ends. CDR3 size: 14 residues. The CDR3 is CSVGQPTTNTEAFF. CDR3 nucleotide sequence: TGCAGCGTAGGACAGCCAACAACGAACACTGAAGCTTTCTTT.

J is TRBJ1-4 and V is TRBV11-1; TRBD1 is a possible D gene (6 bases). The CDR3 sequence is 15 residues long. Germline-derived CDR1 and CDR2 are SGHAT and FQDESV (reference sequence). V gave up 6 bases and J gave up 8 bases, with 19 bases separating them. CDR3 residues: CASSPGTTRAEKLFF. The CDR3 nucleotides are TGTGCCAGCAGTCCGGGGACAACTCGAGCAGAAAAACTGTTTTTT. The full variable domain, rest sourced from reference TRBV11-1 and TRBJ1-4, is EAEVAQSPRYKITEKSQAVAFWCDPISGHATLYWYRQILGQGPELLVQFQDESVVDDSQLPKDRFSAERLKGVDSTLKIQPAELGDSAMYLCASSPGTTRAEKLFFGSGTQLSVL.

The CDR3 region has the DNA TGTGCCAGCAGTCCCAATCCATCATTCAGGGGTCCCTACGAGCAGTACTTC. Its translation is CASSPNPSFRGPYEQYF. The chain recombines TRBV27 with TRBJ2-7; D is perhaps TRBD1 (6 bases). Germline CDR1 is MNHEY and CDR2 is SMNVEV (reference sequence). Trimming stripped 5 bases from V and 2 bases from J, with 22 bases between. The CDR3 totals 17 residues.

The chain is built from TRBV7-9 and TRBJ2-1; TRBD2 aligns across 7 bases. Per germline, CDR1 SEHNR and CDR2 FQNEAQ (reference sequence). The length of the CDR3 is 16 residues. The V and J ends lost 6 bases and 4 bases, in that order; junction bases with no gene match: 12. The DNA of the CDR3 is TGTGCCAGCAGTGGCTCTAGCGGAGGGCGGTACAATGAGCAGTTCTTC. Amino acids: CASSGSSGGRYNEQFF.

This clone was seen once. The V and J genes are TRBV29-1 and TRBJ2-5; D remains unclear. This CDR3 spans 13 amino acids. Trimming took 3 bases from V and 7 from J, leaving 15 bases between them. Germline V CDR1 and CDR2: SQVTM, ANQGSEA. The CDR3 here is CSVESPLRMTQYF. The CDR3 DNA reads TGCAGCGTTGAGTCCCCCCTACGTATGACCCAGTACTTC.

The chain has TRBV7-2 and TRBJ2-2; 8 nucleotides agree with TRBD2. From germline, CDR1 is SGHTA and CDR2 FQGNSA. Losses at the gene ends were 5 bases for V and 4 bases for J; bases not matched to a gene: 3. The CDR3 extends over 14 amino acids. Here the CDR3 DNA reads TGTGCCAGCAGCGTAAGCGGGGGCACCGGGGAGCTGTTTTTT. It specifies CASSVSGGTGELFF.

The J gene is TRBJ2-2, the V gene TRBV5-6; D assignment may be TRBD1 or TRBD2 (5 bases each). The CDR3 covers 16 residues. Trimming cost V 0 bases and J 0 bases, with 9 bases left between them. Germline V gene lookup returns CDR1 SGHDT and CDR2 YYEEEE. The CDR3 is CASSLGLGANTGELFF. The DNA of the CDR3 is TGTGCCAGCAGCTTGGGACTGGGGGCGAACACCGGGGAGCTGTTTTTT.

The chain employs TRBV27 and TRBJ2-7; TRBD1 agrees at 10 bases. Per the germline V gene, CDR1 is MNHEY and CDR2 is SMNVEV (reference sequence). V shed 5 bases, J shed 4 bases, and the junction held 5 bases outside the gene matches. CDR3 length equals 14 residues. The CDR3 DNA is TGTGCCAGCAGTCTGACAGGGGGCCGATACGAGCAGTACTTC. Encoded protein: CASSLTGGRYEQYF.

The chain carries TRBV6-5 and TRBJ2-7; 7 positions match TRBD2. From germline, CDR1 is MNHEY and CDR2 SVGAGI. This CDR3 is built from 14 residues. J was trimmed by 6 bases and V by 4 bases; bases with no gene match: 9. This CDR3 reads CASSWGRTGGEQYF. CDR3 DNA: TGTGCCAGCAGTTGGGGTAGGACGGGGGGCGAGCAGTACTTC.

The genes are TRBV5-1 and TRBJ2-2, with 7 bases aligning to TRBD2. Trimming cost V 2 bases and J 3 bases; bases outside gene matches: 4. This CDR3 has 15 residues. From germline, CDR1 is SGHRS and CDR2 YFSETQ. DNA of the CDR3: TGCGCCAGCAGCTTCAGGGCGGGGGACACCGGGGAGCTGTTTTTT. It translates to CASSFRAGDTGELFF.

This sequence joins TRBV18 and TRBJ2-7; D ambiguous. This CDR3 spans 14 amino acids. V dropped 2 bases and J dropped 2 bases, with 10 bases sitting between them. Germline values: CDR1 KGHSH, CDR2 LQKENI. The chain's CDR3 is CASSPKAGPYEQYF. CDR3 nucleotide sequence: TGTGCCAGCTCACCAAAGGCAGGTCCCTACGAGCAGTACTTC.

The V gene is TRBV27, the J gene TRBJ2-2; tentative D call: TRBD1 (6 bases). The CDR3 runs to 15 residues. Per germline, CDR1 MNHEY and CDR2 SMNVEV (reference sequence). V lost 2 bases and J 4 bases, leaving 11 bases between the germline ends. The CDR3 region has the DNA TGTGCCAGCAGTTTAGGGGGCACCGTCACCGGGGAGCTGTTTTTT. Encoded protein: CASSLGGTVTGELFF.

The genes are TRBV5-1 and TRBJ1-1, with TRBD1 as a possible D gene (6 bases). Trimming stripped 2 bases from V and 5 bases from J, with 13 bases between. The germline CDR1 and CDR2 sequences are SGHRS and YFSETQ. The CDR3 sequence is 14 residues long. In nucleotides, the CDR3 is TGCGCCAGCAGCTTCTCTTCCCAGGGGACTGAAGCTTTCTTT. Protein: CASSFSSQGTEAFF.

The rearrangement uses TRBV18 and TRBJ2-7; D remains unclear. With 3 bases removed from V and 0 bases from J, the gap between germline ends came to 9 bases. Germline V gene sequence: CDR1 KGHSH, CDR2 LQKENI. This CDR3 has 14 residues. Here the CDR3 DNA reads TGTGCCAGCTCACCTCCACTTACCTCCTACGAGCAGTACTTC. Its translation: CASSPPLTSYEQYF.

V is TRBV10-1 and J is TRBJ2-2; no reliable D call. The CDR3 sequence is 15 residues long. CDR1 and CDR2 (germline): WNHNN, SYGVQD (reference sequence). V was cut by 2 bases and J by 0 bases, with 7 bases left in between. CDR3 nucleotide sequence: TGCGCCAGCAGTGAGGAGTGGGCGAACACCGGGGAGCTGTTTTTT. It yields the protein CASSEEWANTGELFF.